The T cell receptor (beta chain) described here comes from a study of T cells in Graves' hyperthyroidism and ophthalmopathy. Study-wide background: Upon initial diagnosis and before any treatment, peripheral blood was collected.

Researchers amplified the TCR beta CDR3 regions from RNA transcripts. In the first-round RT-PCR of the TCR CDR3, the HTBI primer set was used. TCRdb itself ran the multiplex PCR reads through MiXCR, one entry per CDR3 protein. The sample holds around 450,000 distinct CDR3 sequences, 15% to 18% seen once. Whole-study results and caveats: Most clonotypes that expanded in the thyroid above 0.001 also showed up in blood.

Concerning this clonotype itself: Its cognate antigen is unknown.

Patients having uncontrolled infection, another autoimmune disease, pregnancy or lactation were not included. Each diagnosis was grounded in clinical symptoms, serum thyroxine and TRAb, thyroid ultrasound, and orbital computed tomography. The sequenced material came from blood. This receptor was obtained from a woman younger than 35 with Graves' hyperthyroidism.

The CDR3 spells CASSQDLQRGMSSTDTQYF. CDR3 nucleotide sequence: TGCGCCAGCAGCCAAGATTTACAGCGGGGGATGTCTAGCACAGATACGCAGTATTTT. The chain recombines TRBV4-1 with TRBJ2-3; 8 bases fit TRBD2. V shed 0 bases and J 0 bases; nucleotides not matched to a gene: 11. Germline V gives CDR1 MGHRA, CDR2 YSYEKL. CDR3 length: 19 amino acids.